Listed below are T cell receptor beta chains from one sample, sequenced in a study of T cell responses to AZD1222 COVID-19 vaccine. Produced via immunoSEQ multiplex PCR; TCRdb's table is partial and in-frame only. Here the sample spans some 180,000 clones, roughly 91% being singletons. Source: peripheral blood, taken 28 days after the second dose of the MenACWY control vaccine. Every receptor here comes from an adult who received the MenACWY meningococcal vaccine as a control. Each CDR3 is given with its conserved first and last residue. Fields, in order: V gene, J gene, CDR3 protein.

V gene: TRBV27
J gene: TRBJ1-6
CDR3 protein: CASKDDSTVYNSPLHF

V gene: TRBV10-3
J gene: TRBJ2-6
CDR3 protein: CAISEWTGGTGANVLTF

V gene: TRBV30
J gene: TRBJ1-6
CDR3 protein: CAWSLRDREKSPLHF

V gene: TRBV9
J gene: TRBJ2-3
CDR3 protein: CASSVGLTVAGLPDTQYF

V gene: TRBV7-2
J gene: TRBJ2-7
CDR3 protein: CASSLERDRGEQYF

V gene: TRBV7-2
J gene: TRBJ1-3
CDR3 protein: CASSLAPRSGNTIYF

V gene: TRBV11-2
J gene: TRBJ2-7
CDR3 protein: CASSLNRGDNEQYF

V gene: TRBV21-1
J gene: TRBJ1-2
CDR3 protein: CASSKGDYGYTF

V gene: TRBV19
J gene: TRBJ2-5
CDR3 protein: CASSRLGETQYF

V gene: TRBV5-1
J gene: TRBJ2-5
CDR3 protein: CASSPGTSGKQETQYF